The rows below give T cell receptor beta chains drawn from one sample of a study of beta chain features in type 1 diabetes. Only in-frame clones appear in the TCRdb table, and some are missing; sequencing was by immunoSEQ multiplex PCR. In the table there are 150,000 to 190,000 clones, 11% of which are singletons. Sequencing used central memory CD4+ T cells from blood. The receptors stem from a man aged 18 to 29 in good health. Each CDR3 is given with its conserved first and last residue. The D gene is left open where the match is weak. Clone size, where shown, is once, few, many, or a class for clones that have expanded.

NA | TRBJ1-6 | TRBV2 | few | TGTGCCAGCAGGGGTGCATATAATTCACCCCTCCACTTT | CASRGAYNSPLHF
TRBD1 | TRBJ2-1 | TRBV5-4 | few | TGTGCCAGCAGCTTGGAACCGGGACAGGGTACCAATGAGCAGTTCTTC | CASSLEPGQGTNEQFF
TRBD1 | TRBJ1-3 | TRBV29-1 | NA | TGCAGCGTGTGGACAGGGGGGTCCGGAAACACCATATATTTT | CSVWTGGSGNTIYF
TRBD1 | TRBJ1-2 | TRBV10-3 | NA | TGTGCCAGCAGTGAACAGGGGAAGTCCTATGGCTACACCTTC | CASSEQGKSYGYTF
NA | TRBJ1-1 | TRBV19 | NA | TGTGCCAGTAGTATTAGAGACCGGACAGTCCCTGAAGCTTTCTTT | CASSIRDRTVPEAFF
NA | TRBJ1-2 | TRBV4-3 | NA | TGCGCCAGCAGCCCCAGCAGGGGAATGGCTAACTATGGCTACACCTTC | CASSPSRGMANYGYTF
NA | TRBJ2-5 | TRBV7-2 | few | TGTGCCAGCAGCCCCGACAGGCGCCAGACCCAGTACTTC | CASSPDRRQTQYF
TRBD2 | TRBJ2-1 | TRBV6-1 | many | TGTGCCAGCACTGGCGGGGGGGCCGGAGTCTATGAGCAGTTCTTC | CASTGGGAGVYEQFF
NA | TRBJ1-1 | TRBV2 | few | TGTGCCAGCGGAATAAACGCACGGGATGGCACTGAAGCTTTCTTT | CASGINARDGTEAFF
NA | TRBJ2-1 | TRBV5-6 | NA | TGTGCCAGCAGCTGGGGGCGGGGGACTAACAATGAGCAGTTCTTC | CASSWGRGTNNEQFF
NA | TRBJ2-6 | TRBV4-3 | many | TGCGCCAGCAGCCAAGGGGCCAGCTCTGGGGCCAACGTCCTGACTTTC | CASSQGASSGANVLTF
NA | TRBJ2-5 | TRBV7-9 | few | TGTGCCAGCAGCTCCCGGGACCCAGGGGAGACCCAGTACTTC | CASSSRDPGETQYF
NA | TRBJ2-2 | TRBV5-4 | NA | TGTGCCAGCAGCCTGGTCGGCAGGGACGGGGAGCTGTTTTTT | CASSLVGRDGELFF
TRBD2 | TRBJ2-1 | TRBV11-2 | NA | TGTGCCAGCAGCCCGCTTGGGGGGAGTGGGAGGGTAAATGAGCAGTTCTTC | CASSPLGGSGRVNEQFF
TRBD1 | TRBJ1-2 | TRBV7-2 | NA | TGTGCCAGCAGCCCACAAGGACAGGGGACCTATGGCTACACCTTC | CASSPQGQGTYGYTF
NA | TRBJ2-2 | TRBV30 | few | TGTGCCTCCCGGGAGTACTCGAACACCGGGGAGCTGTTTTTT | CASREYSNTGELFF
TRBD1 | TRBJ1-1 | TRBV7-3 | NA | TGTGCCACCCGACAGGGGCGAAACACTGAAGCTTTCTTT | CATRQGRNTEAFF
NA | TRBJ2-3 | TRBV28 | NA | TGTGCCAGCAGTCTAGGACAGTTAGATACGCAGTATTTT | CASSLGQLDTQYF
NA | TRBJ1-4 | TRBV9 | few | TGTGCCAGCAGCGTAGCTCCCGGGGACAATGAAAAACTGTTTTTT | CASSVAPGDNEKLFF
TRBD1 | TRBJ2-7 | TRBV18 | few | TGTGCCAGCTCACGCTCGGGACAGGGTTCCTACGAGCAGTACTTC | CASSRSGQGSYEQYF
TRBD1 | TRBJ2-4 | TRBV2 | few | TGTGCCAGCAGCCGGGACAGGGGACTCACGGACATTCAGTACTTC | CASSRDRGLTDIQYF
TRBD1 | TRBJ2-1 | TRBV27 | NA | TGTGCCAGCAGACGGCCGACAGGGCGCTCCTACAATGAGCAGTTCTTC | CASRRPTGRSYNEQFF
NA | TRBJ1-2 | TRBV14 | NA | TGTGCCAGCAGCCAAGATGGGCCGGAGGGCTACACCTTC | CASSQDGPEGYTF
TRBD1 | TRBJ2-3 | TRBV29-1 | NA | TGCAGCGTTGAAAAGGGACAGGGCTTCAACACAGATACGCAGTATTTT | CSVEKGQGFNTDTQYF
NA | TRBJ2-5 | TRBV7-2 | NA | TGTGCCAGCAGCACCACAGGGAGTCGGGAGACCCAGTACTTC | CASSTTGSRETQYF
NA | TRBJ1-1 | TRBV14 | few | TGTGCCAGCAGCCAATCTCGGAAGAACACTGAAGCTTTCTTT | CASSQSRKNTEAFF
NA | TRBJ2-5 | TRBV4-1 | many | TGCGCCAGCAGCCAAGATCGCGCAGTCCAAGAGACCCAGTACTTC | CASSQDRAVQETQYF
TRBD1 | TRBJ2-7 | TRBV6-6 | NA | TGTGCCAGCAGTTACTCAGCCGGGACAGACTACGAGCAGTACTTC | CASSYSAGTDYEQYF
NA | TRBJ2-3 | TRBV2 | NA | TGTGCCAGCATGGGGGCAGATACGCAGTATTTT | CASMGADTQYF
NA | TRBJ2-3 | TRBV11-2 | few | TGTGCCAGCAGCTTTCCTAGCAGGGGCACAGATACGCAGTATTTT | CASSFPSRGTDTQYF
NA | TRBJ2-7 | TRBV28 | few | TGTGCCAGCAGTTTATTCAAAAACGAGCAGTACTTC | CASSLFKNEQYF
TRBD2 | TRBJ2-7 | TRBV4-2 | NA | TGTGCCAGCAGCCAAGGGACTAGCGGAGCCACCTACGAGCAGTACTTC | CASSQGTSGATYEQYF
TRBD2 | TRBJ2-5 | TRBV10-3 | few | TGTGCCATCAGTGAGACTAGCGGGTTCCAAGAGACCCAGTACTTC | CAISETSGFQETQYF
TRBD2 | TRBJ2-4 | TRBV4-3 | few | TGCGCCAGCAGTGGCAGTGCGGGAGGGATAGCCAAAAACATTCAGTACTTC | CASSGSAGGIAKNIQYF
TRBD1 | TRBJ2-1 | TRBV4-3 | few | TGCGCCAGCAGCCAAGAGCAGAGGACAGGGGCTTCGGGGCAGTTCTTC | CASSQEQRTGASGQFF
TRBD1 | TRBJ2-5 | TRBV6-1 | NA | TGTGCCAGCAGTGAAACAACAGGGGGCGCAGAGACCCAGTACTTC | CASSETTGGAETQYF
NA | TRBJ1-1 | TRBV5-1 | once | TGCGCCAGCAGCTTGAGGAGACCGAACACTGAAGCTTTCTTT | CASSLRRPNTEAFF
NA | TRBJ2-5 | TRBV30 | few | TGTGCCTGGAGTGGGAAAGAGACCCAGTACTTC | CAWSGKETQYF
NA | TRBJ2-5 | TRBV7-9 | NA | TGTGCCAGCAGCTTAGGTGCGGCCCGTGACCAGTACTTC | CASSLGAARDQYF
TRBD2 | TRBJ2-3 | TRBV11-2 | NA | TGTGCCAGCAGCTTCTTAGCGGGGGCCCCCACAGATACGCAGTATTTT | CASSFLAGAPTDTQYF
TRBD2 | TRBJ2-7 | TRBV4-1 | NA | TGCGCCAGCAGCCAAGGCCCCCAGAGCGGGAGGGCCCCGCAGTACTTC | CASSQGPQSGRAPQYF
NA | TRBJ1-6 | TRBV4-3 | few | TGCGCCAGCAGCCAAGAACTGAGTGGAGGAGGCACTTCACCCCTCCACTTT | CASSQELSGGGTSPLHF
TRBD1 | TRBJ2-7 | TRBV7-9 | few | TGTGCCAGCAGCTGGAGGGACAGGGGCTACGAGCAGTACTTC | CASSWRDRGYEQYF
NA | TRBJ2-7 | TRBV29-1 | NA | TGCAGCGTTGGCGACAACCTCGCCTACGAGCAGTACTTC | CSVGDNLAYEQYF
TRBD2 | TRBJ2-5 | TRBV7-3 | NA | TGTGCCAGCAGCTCAGGACTAGGAGAGACCCAGTACTTC | CASSSGLGETQYF
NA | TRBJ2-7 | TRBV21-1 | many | TGTGCCAGCAGCAAAGAAGCACTAGCGGGGATCATCGGAACCTACGAGCAGTACTTC | CASSKEALAGIIGTYEQYF